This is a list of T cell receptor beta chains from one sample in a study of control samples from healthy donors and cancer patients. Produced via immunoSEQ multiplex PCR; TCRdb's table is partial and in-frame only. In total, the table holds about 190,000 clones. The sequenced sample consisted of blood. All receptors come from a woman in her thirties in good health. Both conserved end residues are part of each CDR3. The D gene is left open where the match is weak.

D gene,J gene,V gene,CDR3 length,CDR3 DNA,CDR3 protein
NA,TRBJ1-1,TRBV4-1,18,TGCGCCAGCAGGCCCATTGGAGGGGGTAGGGGTAAGAACACTGAAGCTTTCTTT,CASRPIGGGRGKNTEAFF
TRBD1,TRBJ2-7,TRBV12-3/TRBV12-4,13,TGTGCCAGCAGTGGACAGGGGTCATACGAGCAGTACTTC,CASSGQGSYEQYF
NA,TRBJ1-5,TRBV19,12,TGTGCCAGTCAGGGTTTTGTTCAGCCCCAGCATTTT,CASQGFVQPQHF
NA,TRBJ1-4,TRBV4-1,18,TGCGCCAGCAGCCATCAACCCGACAGGCTCATGACTAATGAAAAACTGTTTTTT,CASSHQPDRLMTNEKLFF
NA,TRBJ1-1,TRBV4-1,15,TGCGCCAGCAGCCAGGGCATGGGCATGAACACTGAAGCTTTCTTT,CASSQGMGMNTEAFF
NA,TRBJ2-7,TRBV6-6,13,TGTGCCTGCAGGGAGGCTTCCTCCTACGAGCAGTACTTC,CACREASSYEQYF
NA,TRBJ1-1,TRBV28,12,TGTGCCAGCCCAGGGCCGGGTACTGAAGCTTTCTTT,CASPGPGTEAFF
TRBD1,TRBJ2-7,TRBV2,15,TGTGCCAGCAAGACTAGGGACAGGAATTTCGACGAGCAGTACTTC,CASKTRDRNFDEQYF
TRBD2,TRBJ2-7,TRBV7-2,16,TGTGCCAGCAGCTCCCTGCGTAGCGGGGGGGCTTACGAGCAGTACTTC,CASSSLRSGGAYEQYF
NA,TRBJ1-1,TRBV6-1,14,TGTGCCAGCAGTGACACAGGGAGGGGCACTGAAGCTTTCTTT,CASSDTGRGTEAFF
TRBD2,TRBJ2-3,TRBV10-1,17,TGCGCCAGCAGTGAGTCCGGGACTAGCGGGGATACAGATACGCAGTATTTT,CASSESGTSGDTDTQYF
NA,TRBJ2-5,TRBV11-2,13,TGTGCCAGCAGCTTTAACTCCCTCGAGACCCAGTACTTC,CASSFNSLETQYF
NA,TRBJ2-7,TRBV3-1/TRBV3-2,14,TGTGCCAGCAGCCGCTTCAAGGGATCCTACGAGCAGTACTTC,CASSRFKGSYEQYF
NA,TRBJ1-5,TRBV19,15,TGTGCCAGTAGTATCAAAGGGGTAGGCAATCAGCCCCAGCATTTT,CASSIKGVGNQPQHF
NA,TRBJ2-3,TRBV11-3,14,TGTGCCAGCAGCTTAGGACAGGCAGCAGATACGCAGTATTTT,CASSLGQAADTQYF
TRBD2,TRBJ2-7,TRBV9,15,TGTGCCAGCAGCGTTGCAGCGGGGAGTTTTTACGAGCAGTACTTC,CASSVAAGSFYEQYF
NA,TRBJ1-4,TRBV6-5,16,TGTGCCAGCAGTTACTCTCCCAGCCCCGATAATTATGGACTGTTTTTT,CASSYSPSPDNYGLFF
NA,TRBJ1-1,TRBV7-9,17,TGTGCCAGCAGCTTCCCGGGACGCCATCACATGAACACTGAAGCTTTCTTT,CASSFPGRHHMNTEAFF
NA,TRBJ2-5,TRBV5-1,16,TGCGCCAGCAGCTTGGCCGGGATTGCCACTCAAGAGACCCAGTACTTC,CASSLAGIATQETQYF
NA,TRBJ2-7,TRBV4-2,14,TGTGCCAGCAGCCAAGTACAGGGTGACGACGAGCAGTACTTC,CASSQVQGDDEQYF
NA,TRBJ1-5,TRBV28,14,TGTGCCAGCAGTACGGGCGCCCCCAATCAGCCCCAGCATTTT,CASSTGAPNQPQHF
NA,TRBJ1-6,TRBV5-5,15,TGTGCCAGCAGCTCCGGGCCAGGACGGAATTCACCCCTCCACTTT,CASSSGPGRNSPLHF
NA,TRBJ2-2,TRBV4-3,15,TGCGCCAGCAGCCAAGAAGAGATAGATCCGGGGGAGCTGTTTTTT,CASSQEEIDPGELFF
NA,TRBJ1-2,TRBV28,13,TGTGCCAGCAGTTTAACCGGACTGGAGGGCTACACCTTC,CASSLTGLEGYTF
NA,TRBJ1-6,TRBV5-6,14,TGTGCCAGCAGCTTGGGACAAAGAAATTCACCCCTCCACTTT,CASSLGQRNSPLHF
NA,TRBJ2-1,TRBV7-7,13,TGTGCTAGCAGCGCGGAAGCCTTGGATGAGCAGTTCTTC,CASSAEALDEQFF
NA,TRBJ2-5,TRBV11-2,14,TGTGCCAGCAGCTTACGACTAGAACAAGAGACCCAGTACTTC,CASSLRLEQETQYF
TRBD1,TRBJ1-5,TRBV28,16,TGTGCCAGCAGTTTCCCCGCAGGGGGGAGGGATCAGCCCCAGCATTTT,CASSFPAGGRDQPQHF
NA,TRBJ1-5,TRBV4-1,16,TGCGCCAGCAGCCGCGTTACCGGCAGGGCGTCTCAGCCCCAGCATTTT,CASSRVTGRASQPQHF
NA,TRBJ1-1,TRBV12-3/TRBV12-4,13,TGTGCCAGCACCCAAACGGGTGGTGCTGAAGCTTTCTTT,CASTQTGGAEAFF
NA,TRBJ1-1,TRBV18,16,TGTGCCAGCTCACCAATTCCTGGGGGGCTGAACACTGAAGCTTTCTTT,CASSPIPGGLNTEAFF
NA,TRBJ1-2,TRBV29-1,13,TGCAGCGTTGATGGCGACAGCAACTATGGCTACACCTTC,CSVDGDSNYGYTF
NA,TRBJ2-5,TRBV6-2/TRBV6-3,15,TGTGCCAGCAGTTATAGGGTCAGGGGAGGAGAGACCCAGTACTTC,CASSYRVRGGETQYF
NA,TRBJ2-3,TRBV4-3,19,TGCGCCAGCAGCCAAACCTACTTAGTGGAGCCCTTATACACAGATACGCAGTATTTT,CASSQTYLVEPLYTDTQYF
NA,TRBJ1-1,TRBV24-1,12,TGTGCCACCAGTGTGGGGGGGACTGAAGCTTTCTTT,CATSVGGTEAFF
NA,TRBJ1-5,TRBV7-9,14,TGTGCCAGCAGCTTAGGGCAGGCGGGGCAGCCCCAGCATTTT,CASSLGQAGQPQHF
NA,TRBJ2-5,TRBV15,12,TGTGCCACCAGCAGAGATCGGGAGACCCAGTACTTC,CATSRDRETQYF
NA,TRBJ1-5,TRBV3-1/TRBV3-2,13,TGTGCCAGCAGCCAAGACCACGAACAGCCCCAGCATTTT,CASSQDHEQPQHF
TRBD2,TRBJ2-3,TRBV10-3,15,TGTGCCATCAAAGAGAGCGGGGCCCTCACAGATACGCAGTATTTT,CAIKESGALTDTQYF
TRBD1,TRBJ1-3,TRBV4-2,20,TGTGCCAGCAGCCAAGTTTTAAGTCGCGCCGGGACAGGGTTTTGGCACACCATATATTTT,CASSQVLSRAGTGFWHTIYF
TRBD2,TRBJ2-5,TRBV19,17,TGTGCCAGTAGTCCCCGGTTCGGGGGGAAGGAAAAAGAGACCCAGTACTTC,CASSPRFGGKEKETQYF
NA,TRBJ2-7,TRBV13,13,TGTGCCAGCAGCCCCGACGCGCACTACGAGCAGTACTTC,CASSPDAHYEQYF
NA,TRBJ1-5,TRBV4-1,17,TGCGCCAGCAGCCCGTCCCTGGGAGAGGTTAGCAATCAGCCCCAGCATTTT,CASSPSLGEVSNQPQHF
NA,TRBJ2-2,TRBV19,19,TGTGCCAGTAGTATATTTTCCCCGGCCGTTACCGCGAACACCGGGGAGCTGTTTTTT,CASSIFSPAVTANTGELFF
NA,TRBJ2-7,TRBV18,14,TGTGCCAGCTCCCCTGATTGGCTCTCCTACGAGCAGTACTTC,CASSPDWLSYEQYF
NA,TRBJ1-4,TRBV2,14,TGTGCCAGCAGTGAATTGGGACGCTATGAAAAACTGTTTTTT,CASSELGRYEKLFF
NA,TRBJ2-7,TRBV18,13,TGTGCCAGCTCCCCCGGACAGAGCTACGAGCAGTACTTC,CASSPGQSYEQYF
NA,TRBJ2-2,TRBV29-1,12,TGCAGCGTTCGAGGGGCGGCCGGGGAGCTGTTTTTT,CSVRGAAGELFF